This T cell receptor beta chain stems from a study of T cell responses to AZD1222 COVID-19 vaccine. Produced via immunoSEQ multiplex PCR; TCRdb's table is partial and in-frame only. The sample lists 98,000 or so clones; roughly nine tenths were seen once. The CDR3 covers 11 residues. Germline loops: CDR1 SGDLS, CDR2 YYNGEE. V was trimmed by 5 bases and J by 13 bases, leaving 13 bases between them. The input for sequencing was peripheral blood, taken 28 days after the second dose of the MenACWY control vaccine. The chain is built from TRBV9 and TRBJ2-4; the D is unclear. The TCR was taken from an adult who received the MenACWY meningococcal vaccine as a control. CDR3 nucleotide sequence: TGTGCCAGCAGACCCCTTCCGATACAGTACTTC. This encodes CASRPLPIQYF.